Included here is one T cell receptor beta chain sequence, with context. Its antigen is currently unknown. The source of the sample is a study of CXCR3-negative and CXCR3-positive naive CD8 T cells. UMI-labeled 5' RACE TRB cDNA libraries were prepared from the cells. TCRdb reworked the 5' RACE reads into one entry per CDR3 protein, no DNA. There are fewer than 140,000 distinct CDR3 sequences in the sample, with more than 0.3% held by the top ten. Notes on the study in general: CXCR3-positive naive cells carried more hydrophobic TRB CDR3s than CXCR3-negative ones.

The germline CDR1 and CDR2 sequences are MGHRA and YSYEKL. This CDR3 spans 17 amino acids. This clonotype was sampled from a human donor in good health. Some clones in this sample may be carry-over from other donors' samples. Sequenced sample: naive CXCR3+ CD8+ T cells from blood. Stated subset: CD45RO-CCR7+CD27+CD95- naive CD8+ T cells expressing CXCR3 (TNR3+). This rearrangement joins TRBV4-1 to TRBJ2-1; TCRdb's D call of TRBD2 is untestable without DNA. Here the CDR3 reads CASSPTLGGLNYNEQFF.